These T cell receptor beta chains were read from a single sample in a study of T cell changes during pregnancy in multiple sclerosis. Data came from immunoSEQ multiplex PCR; TCRdb stores just in-frame clones and leaves some out. Among 45,000 to 55,000 clones listed, roughly 90% were seen once. This sample comprised peripheral blood, obtained in the first trimester of pregnancy. Receptors originate from a female donor in good health, enrolled as a control in a pregnancy study. CDR3s include the opening cysteine and the closing phenylalanine or tryptophan. A D gene is named only where the DNA matches it firmly. Size is stated for part of the rows, as once, few or many counts, or as a class when the clone is expanded.

D gene	V gene	clone size	J gene	CDR3 DNA	CDR3 protein
.	TRBV11-2	few	TRBJ2-6	TGTGCCAGCAGCTTAATGGGACTTCTCTCTGGGGCCAACGTCCTGACTTTC	CASSLMGLLSGANVLTF
TRBD2	TRBV15	.	TRBJ2-7	TGTGCCACCAGCAGCGTCTCTAGCGGGAGTGGATCCCACGAGCAGTACTTC	CATSSVSSGSGSHEQYF
TRBD1	TRBV4-3	.	TRBJ1-1	TGCGCCAGCGGCAATGGTGGACAGGGGAGGATACTGAACACTGAAGCTTTCTTT	CASGNGGQGRILNTEAFF
.	TRBV23-1	.	TRBJ2-5	TGCGCCAGCAGTCGGGCAGGGCGAGGAGAGACCCAGTACTTC	CASSRAGRGETQYF
.	TRBV21-1	.	TRBJ1-3	TGTGCCAGCAGCAAAGAGGGGCTAACAGGAAACACCATATATTTT	CASSKEGLTGNTIYF
TRBD2	TRBV28	.	TRBJ2-1	TGTGCCAGCAGTACTCGGACTAGCGGGACTTACAATGAGCAGTTCTTC	CASSTRTSGTYNEQFF
TRBD1	TRBV27	.	TRBJ1-2	TGTGCCAGCAGCCACAGGGGATTGCACTATGGCTACACCTTC	CASSHRGLHYGYTF
TRBD1	TRBV30	.	TRBJ1-6	TGTGCCTGGAGGCCTCCGGGACAGGGAAATTCACCCCTCCACTTT	CAWRPPGQGNSPLHF
TRBD2	TRBV11-2	.	TRBJ2-7	TGTGCCAGCAGCTTAGACCTCCCGGGACTAAAAGCATACGAGCAGTACTTC	CASSLDLPGLKAYEQYF
.	TRBV6-6	.	TRBJ1-2	TGTGCCAGCAGTTACTCTCCCGGGGGTGGGTATGGCTACACCTTC	CASSYSPGGGYGYTF
TRBD2	TRBV10-3	.	TRBJ2-1	TGTGCCATCAGTGTGGGAAGTAGCGGGGGGGCGGGCTCCTACAATGAGCAGTTCTTC	CAISVGSSGGAGSYNEQFF
TRBD2	TRBV6-4	few	TRBJ2-1	TGTGCCAGCGCCAAAGTGGGGGGAGGGGTCCTGAGCTCCTACAATGAGCAGTTCTTC	CASAKVGGGVLSSYNEQFF
.	TRBV5-1	.	TRBJ2-7	TGCGCCAGCAGATTTCACAGGGTGGGATCCTACGAGCAGTACTTC	CASRFHRVGSYEQYF
.	TRBV11-2	.	TRBJ1-1	TGTGCCAGCAGCTGGGAAGGACAGTTGAACACTGAAGCTTTCTTT	CASSWEGQLNTEAFF
TRBD2	TRBV19	.	TRBJ2-5	TGTGCCAGTAGTACTCAAGGACTAGCGGACGTACAAGAGACCCAGTACTTC	CASSTQGLADVQETQYF
.	TRBV9	.	TRBJ1-1	TGTGCCAGCAGCGTCGGGGGGCACACTGAAGCTTTCTTT	CASSVGGHTEAFF
.	TRBV6-5	.	TRBJ2-7	TGTGCCAGCAGTTACTCGAAACAGGCCTACGAGCAGTACTTC	CASSYSKQAYEQYF
TRBD1	TRBV19	once	TRBJ1-3	TGTGCCAGTTACACACCGACAGGGAATTATGGAAACACCATATATTTT	CASYTPTGNYGNTIYF
TRBD2	TRBV7-2	.	TRBJ2-1	TGTGCCAGCAGCTTAAAGGGACTAGCGGGAGGGGAGCAGTTCTTC	CASSLKGLAGGEQFF
TRBD1	TRBV7-3	.	TRBJ2-7	TGTGCCAGCAGCCCTGGGGACAGCTCCTACGAGCAGTACTTC	CASSPGDSSYEQYF
TRBD2	TRBV27	.	TRBJ2-1	TGTGCCAGCAGTTTACTACGAGCGGGGGGAACCTACAATGAGCAGTTCTTC	CASSLLRAGGTYNEQFF
.	TRBV7-9	.	TRBJ1-2	TGTGCCAGCAGCTTTGGACAGCGACGGATCTATGGCTACACCTTC	CASSFGQRRIYGYTF
.	TRBV4-1	.	TRBJ2-1	TGCGCCAGCAGCCGGGGACTTTCGGATGAGCAGTTCTTC	CASSRGLSDEQFF
TRBD1	TRBV2	.	TRBJ2-5	TGTGCCAGCAGTGGGACAGGGGGATGGGAGACCCAGTACTTC	CASSGTGGWETQYF
TRBD1	TRBV29-1	.	TRBJ1-2	TGCAGCGTGGACAGGGCGACTAACTATGGCTACACCTTC	CSVDRATNYGYTF
TRBD2	TRBV5-6	.	TRBJ2-5	TGTGCCAGCAGGTCTGAGACTAGCGGAAGGCCCTCGGGGACCCAGTACTTC	CASRSETSGRPSGTQYF
.	TRBV5-1	.	TRBJ1-4	TGCGCCAGCAGCCGCTCAGGGATGGAAGAAAAACTGTTTTTT	CASSRSGMEEKLFF
.	TRBV4-2	.	TRBJ2-3	TGTGCCAGCAGCCAATTCTTGTTTGATACGCAGTATTTT	CASSQFLFDTQYF
TRBD1	TRBV15	.	TRBJ2-1	TGTGCCACCAGCAGAGACCCGACAGGGAACTCCTACAATGAGCAGTTCTTC	CATSRDPTGNSYNEQFF
.	TRBV6-1	.	TRBJ1-5	TGTGCCAGCAGTGGGACCAGGGATAGCAATCAGCCCCAGCATTTT	CASSGTRDSNQPQHF
TRBD2	TRBV5-6	.	TRBJ2-1	TGTGCCAGCAGCTTGGAGCGGGGTAGCTCCTACAATGAGCAGTTCTTC	CASSLERGSSYNEQFF
TRBD2	TRBV30	.	TRBJ2-3	TGTGCCACCAGGACTAGGGGCACAGATACGCAGTATTTT	CATRTRGTDTQYF